Listed below are T cell receptor beta chains from one sample, sequenced in a study of tumor-infiltrating lymphocytes in primary liver carcinoma. TCRdb itself ran the multiplex PCR reads through MiXCR, one entry per CDR3 protein. The sample records some 190,000 distinct CDR3 sequences, 60% being singletons. Sequenced input: peripheral blood. Receptors originate from a man between 35 and 55 years old with primary liver carcinoma and hepatitis B virus infection. CDR3s include the opening cysteine and the closing phenylalanine or tryptophan. D genes are given only for firm matches. Part of the rows lack a size; the others show once, few, many or a class for expanded clones.

j_gene | d_gene | v_gene | abundance | CDR3nt | CDR3aa
TRBJ2-1 | TRBD2 | TRBV4-2 | many | TGTGCCAGCAGCCAAGAGGGGCTAGCGGGCTACAATGAGCAGTTCTTC | CASSQEGLAGYNEQFF
TRBJ2-5 | TRBD1 | TRBV6-1 | - | TGTGACAGCAGTATAGGACAGGCGCAAGAGACCCAGTACTTC | CDSSIGQAQETQYF
TRBJ2-1 | - | TRBV11-2 | many | TGTGCCAGCAGCTTAGCCCCGGGGGATGAGCAGTTCTTC | CASSLAPGDEQFF
TRBJ2-3 | - | TRBV5-6 | - | TGTGCCAACAGCACGGGACCTCGCAAGGATACGCAGTATTTT | CANSTGPRKDTQYF
TRBJ2-3 | TRBD2 | TRBV11-2 | many | TGTGCCAGCAGCCCCGGGACTAGCGCTGGGGATACGCAGTATTTT | CASSPGTSAGDTQYF
TRBJ1-2 | - | TRBV6-6 | - | TGTGCCAGCAGTCCTCCGCCCTATGGCTACGCCTTC | CASSPPPYGYAF
TRBJ1-2 | - | TRBV30 | once | TGTGCCTGGAGTCACCTGTCAGGGTACGATGGCCACACCTTC | CAWSHLSGYDGHTF
TRBJ1-1 | TRBD1 | TRBV6-6 | few | TGTGCCAGCGTGATTACAGGGGATGGGAATGAAGCTTTCTTT | CASVITGDGNEAFF
TRBJ2-5 | - | TRBV29-1 | once | TGCGGCGTTGATAACCAGTTACAAGAGACCCAGTACTTC | CGVDNQLQETQYF
TRBJ2-1 | TRBD1 | TRBV29-1 | many | TGCAGCGGAGGACAGGCCGCATACAATGAGCAGTTCTTC | CSGGQAAYNEQFF
TRBJ2-5 | - | TRBV29-1 | - | TGCAGCGTGAGTAATCTCCTTCGAGAGACCCAGTACTTC | CSVSNLLRETQYF
TRBJ2-1 | TRBD2 | TRBV12-3/TRBV12-4 | - | TGTGCCAGCACCCCGACTAGCCGAAATGAGCAGTTCTTC | CASTPTSRNEQFF
TRBJ2-2 | - | TRBV6-2/TRBV6-3 | - | TGTGCCAACAGTCAGACAGCCGCGAACACCGGGGAGCTGTTTTTT | CANSQTAANTGELFF
TRBJ2-5 | - | TRBV11-2 | many | TGTGCCAGCAGCCAGGGGACCGCTGGGGAGACCCAGTACTTC | CASSQGTAGETQYF
TRBJ2-4 | TRBD2 | TRBV4-1 | - | TGCGACAGCAGCCCCTCAGCGGGAAGCAACATTCAGTACTTC | CDSSPSAGSNIQYF
TRBJ2-3 | TRBD2 | TRBV10-3 | - | TGTGCCACCTCTGGAACTAGCGTGGTAGATACGCAGTATTTT | CATSGTSVVDTQYF
TRBJ2-2 | - | TRBV11-2 | - | TGTGCTAGCAGCCGCAGGAGTAACACCGGGGAGCTGTTTTTT | CASSRRSNTGELFF
TRBJ1-5 | - | TRBV12-3/TRBV12-4 | - | TGTGCCAGCAGTTTCAGCAGGGCGGGTCAGCCCCAGCATTTT | CASSFSRAGQPQHF
TRBJ1-1 | TRBD1 | TRBV12-3/TRBV12-4 | few | TGTGCCAGCAGTTATCCAGGGGGCTTGAACACTGAAGCTTTCTTT | CASSYPGGLNTEAFF
TRBJ1-1 | - | TRBV4-1 | - | TGTGCCAGCAGCCAAGGAGGGACGGTCTTTGACGCTTTCTTT | CASSQGGTVFDAFF
TRBJ1-1 | - | TRBV11-2 | - | TGTGCCAGCAGCTTCGATTTGGGCGGAAGAGTAACTGAACCTTTCTTT | CASSFDLGGRVTEPFF
TRBJ2-1 | TRBD2 | TRBV29-1 | few | TGCAGCGTTGATGACCCCAGCGGGAGGTCCTACAATGAGCAGTTCTTC | CSVDDPSGRSYNEQFF
TRBJ1-5 | - | TRBV7-9 | - | TGTGCCAGCAGCTTGGATGGGGGGTTTCAGCCCCAGCATTTT | CASSLDGGFQPQHF
TRBJ2-1 | - | TRBV11-1 | - | TGTGCCAGCAGCCATCTGGGTTACAATGAGCAGTTATTC | CASSHLGYNEQLF
TRBJ2-7 | - | TRBV11-2 | many | TGTGCCAGCAGCTTAGCCCTAGCCTCCGAGCAGTACTTC | CASSLALASEQYF
TRBJ2-1 | - | TRBV11-2 | many | TGTGCCAGCAGCTTATCCCTGGCGAGCAATGAGCAGTTCTTC | CASSLSLASNEQFF